The rows below give T cell receptor beta chains drawn from one sample of a study of response to subunit inactivated influenza vaccine. TCRdb re-derived calls from the RT-PCR reads in MiXCR, one entry per CDR3 protein. The repertoire holds 450,000 to 600,000 distinct CDR3 sequences, with around 7.7% as singletons. The material was PBMCs from blood, obtained about 24 months after vaccination. Source of these receptors: a man between 50 and 75 years old who received an inactivated influenza vaccine. CDR3s include the opening cysteine and the closing phenylalanine or tryptophan. Each record gives: J gene, V gene, clone size, D gene, CDR3 protein, CDR3 DNA. D genes are given only for firm matches. Clone size is shown for a subset of rows, as once, few, many or a class of expanded clone.

J gene: TRBJ1-6; V gene: TRBV6-2/TRBV6-3; clone size: NA; D gene: NA; CDR3 protein: CASRGMDSPLHF; CDR3 DNA: TGTGCCAGCAGGGGGATGGATTCACCCCTCCACTTT
J gene: TRBJ2-6; V gene: TRBV4-3; clone size: few; D gene: NA; CDR3 protein: CASSQEGGLPSGANVLTF; CDR3 DNA: TGCGCCAGCAGCCAAGAAGGTGGACTGCCCTCTGGGGCCAACGTCCTGACTTTC
J gene: TRBJ1-1; V gene: TRBV6-5; clone size: few; D gene: NA; CDR3 protein: CASSYLGAGTLSEAFF; CDR3 DNA: TGTGCCAGCAGTTATCTTGGTGCGGGGACACTTTCTGAAGCTTTCTTT
J gene: TRBJ2-5; V gene: TRBV9; clone size: NA; D gene: NA; CDR3 protein: CASSVVGSRGFSETQYF; CDR3 DNA: TGTGCCAGCAGCGTAGTAGGGTCGAGGGGGTTTTCTGAGACCCAGTACTTC
J gene: TRBJ2-7; V gene: TRBV6-2/TRBV6-3; clone size: NA; D gene: TRBD1; CDR3 protein: CASSYTGTGRYEQYF; CDR3 DNA: TGTGCCAGCAGTTACACCGGGACAGGGCGGTACGAGCAGTACTTC
J gene: TRBJ2-5; V gene: TRBV28; clone size: many; D gene: NA; CDR3 protein: CASSFGAETQYF; CDR3 DNA: TGTGCCAGCAGTTTTGGGGCGGAGACCCAGTACTTC
J gene: TRBJ1-1; V gene: TRBV24-1; clone size: many; D gene: NA; CDR3 protein: CATSESGGVGNTEAFF; CDR3 DNA: TGTGCCACCAGTGAAAGCGGGGGCGTTGGGAACACTGAAGCTTTCTTT
J gene: TRBJ1-6; V gene: TRBV12-3/TRBV12-4; clone size: few; D gene: NA; CDR3 protein: CASSPPGLSNSPLHF; CDR3 DNA: TGTGCCAGCAGTCCTCCGGGCCTGTCTAATTCACCCCTCCACTTT
J gene: TRBJ2-2; V gene: TRBV29-1; clone size: few; D gene: TRBD2; CDR3 protein: CSVVAGGPTGELFF; CDR3 DNA: TGCAGCGTAGTAGCGGGGGGCCCGACCGGGGAGCTGTTTTTT
J gene: TRBJ2-2; V gene: TRBV3-1; clone size: few; D gene: TRBD2; CDR3 protein: CASRVTSGGPGELFF; CDR3 DNA: TGTGCCAGCAGGGTTACTAGCGGGGGGCCCGGGGAGCTGTTTTTT
J gene: TRBJ2-7; V gene: TRBV12-3/TRBV12-4; clone size: NA; D gene: NA; CDR3 protein: CASSRALPAEQYF; CDR3 DNA: TGTGCCAGCTCACGGGCCCTACCAGCCGAGCAGTACTTC
J gene: TRBJ2-1; V gene: TRBV10-3; clone size: NA; D gene: NA; CDR3 protein: CAISGRTPSYNEQFF; CDR3 DNA: TGTGCCATCAGTGGGAGGACTCCCTCCTACAATGAGCAGTTCTTC
J gene: TRBJ2-3; V gene: TRBV20-1; clone size: many; D gene: TRBD2; CDR3 protein: CSARVILGTSGILYTDTQYF; CDR3 DNA: TGCAGTGCTAGAGTAATTCTCGGGACTAGCGGGATACTTTACACAGATACGCAGTATTTT
J gene: TRBJ2-1; V gene: TRBV9; clone size: NA; D gene: TRBD1; CDR3 protein: CASSVDGGQGYEQFF; CDR3 DNA: TGTGCCAGCAGCGTAGATGGGGGACAGGGTTATGAGCAGTTCTTC
J gene: TRBJ1-1; V gene: TRBV20-1; clone size: many; D gene: NA; CDR3 protein: CSAKIGAKSHTEAFF; CDR3 DNA: TGCAGTGCTAAGATTGGGGCAAAGTCTCACACTGAAGCTTTCTTT
J gene: TRBJ2-6; V gene: TRBV20-1; clone size: NA; D gene: NA; CDR3 protein: CSVGANVLTF; CDR3 DNA: TGCAGTGTTGGGGCCAACGTCCTGACTTTC
J gene: TRBJ2-3; V gene: TRBV7-2; clone size: few; D gene: TRBD2; CDR3 protein: CASSLVGQRLAGGTQYF; CDR3 DNA: TGTGCCAGCAGCTTAGTCGGACAAAGACTAGCGGGAGGTACGCAGTATTTT
J gene: TRBJ1-3; V gene: TRBV5-1; clone size: many; D gene: TRBD1; CDR3 protein: CASSARTGGSSGNTIYF; CDR3 DNA: TGCGCCAGCAGCGCGAGGACAGGGGGTTCCTCTGGAAACACCATATATTTT
J gene: TRBJ1-2; V gene: TRBV7-9; clone size: many; D gene: NA; CDR3 protein: CASSPNLVHGYTF; CDR3 DNA: TGTGCCAGCAGCCCCAATTTGGTACATGGCTACACCTTC
J gene: TRBJ1-1; V gene: TRBV7-6; clone size: NA; D gene: NA; CDR3 protein: CASSLSLGLNTEAFF; CDR3 DNA: TGTGCCAGCAGCTTAAGCTTGGGATTGAACACTGAAGCTTTCTTT
J gene: TRBJ2-1; V gene: TRBV27; clone size: many; D gene: TRBD2; CDR3 protein: CASSNSGTRYNEQFF; CDR3 DNA: TGTGCCAGCAGTAATTCCGGGACTAGGTACAATGAGCAGTTCTTC
J gene: TRBJ2-3; V gene: TRBV7-2; clone size: NA; D gene: TRBD2; CDR3 protein: CASSLVGLAGGQDTQYF; CDR3 DNA: TGTGCCAGCAGCTTAGTTGGTCTAGCGGGAGGTCAAGATACGCAGTATTTT
J gene: TRBJ2-3; V gene: TRBV3-1; clone size: few; D gene: TRBD2; CDR3 protein: CASSQTSGRVTQYF; CDR3 DNA: TGTGCCAGCAGCCAAACTAGCGGGAGAGTTACGCAGTATTTT
J gene: TRBJ2-1; V gene: TRBV20-1; clone size: few; D gene: TRBD1; CDR3 protein: CSAGTGPSYNEQFF; CDR3 DNA: TGCAGTGCTGGGACAGGACCCTCCTACAATGAGCAGTTCTTC
J gene: TRBJ2-1; V gene: TRBV30; clone size: many; D gene: TRBD2; CDR3 protein: CAWSPSTSGRFNEQFF; CDR3 DNA: TGTGCCTGGAGCCCCTCAACTAGCGGGAGGTTCAATGAGCAGTTCTTC
J gene: TRBJ1-6; V gene: TRBV5-1; clone size: NA; D gene: NA; CDR3 protein: CASSQRHSYNSPLHF; CDR3 DNA: TGCGCCAGCAGCCAACGACATTCCTATAATTCACCCCTCCACTTT
J gene: TRBJ2-7; V gene: TRBV4-2; clone size: many; D gene: TRBD2; CDR3 protein: CASSQHGLDSYEQYF; CDR3 DNA: TGTGCCAGCAGCCAACATGGACTAGACTCCTACGAGCAGTACTTC
J gene: TRBJ2-3; V gene: TRBV5-1; clone size: few; D gene: TRBD1; CDR3 protein: CASSVGTGKDTQYF; CDR3 DNA: TGCGCCAGCAGCGTTGGGACAGGGAAAGATACGCAGTATTTT
J gene: TRBJ1-4; V gene: TRBV7-9; clone size: few; D gene: TRBD1; CDR3 protein: CASSLAPTTGVEKLFF; CDR3 DNA: TGTGCCAGCAGCTTAGCGCCGACGACAGGGGTTGAAAAACTGTTTTTT
J gene: TRBJ2-3; V gene: TRBV20-1; clone size: many; D gene: NA; CDR3 protein: CSARPLEGLSGRDAQYF; CDR3 DNA: TGCAGTGCCAGACCCCTAGAGGGCCTCTCCGGTCGGGATGCGCAGTATTTT
J gene: TRBJ2-1; V gene: TRBV20-1; clone size: few; D gene: TRBD2; CDR3 protein: CSAMSGRSSYNEQFF; CDR3 DNA: TGCAGTGCGATGAGCGGGAGGAGCTCCTACAATGAGCAGTTCTTC
J gene: TRBJ2-2; V gene: TRBV24-1; clone size: many; D gene: TRBD1; CDR3 protein: CATRDSTGELFF; CDR3 DNA: TGTGCCACCCGGGACAGTACCGGGGAGCTGTTTTTT
J gene: TRBJ2-1; V gene: TRBV10-3; clone size: many; D gene: TRBD1; CDR3 protein: CAISGNRGPYNEQFF; CDR3 DNA: TGTGCCATCAGTGGTAACAGGGGGCCCTACAATGAGCAGTTCTTC
J gene: TRBJ2-3; V gene: TRBV7-9; clone size: many; D gene: NA; CDR3 protein: CASSLAFAARTDTQYF; CDR3 DNA: TGTGCCAGCAGCTTAGCTTTTGCGGCCCGCACAGATACGCAGTATTTT
J gene: TRBJ2-7; V gene: TRBV4-2; clone size: NA; D gene: TRBD1; CDR3 protein: CASSQQTGSEQYF; CDR3 DNA: TGTGCCAGCAGCCAACAGACAGGGAGCGAGCAGTACTTC
J gene: TRBJ1-1; V gene: TRBV4-1; clone size: NA; D gene: NA; CDR3 protein: CASSQGRRLMNTEAFF; CDR3 DNA: TGCGCCAGCAGCCAAGGACGGAGACTCATGAACACTGAAGCTTTCTTT
J gene: TRBJ2-5; V gene: TRBV6-1; clone size: NA; D gene: TRBD2; CDR3 protein: CASIGVAGAPETQYF; CDR3 DNA: TGTGCCAGCATCGGAGTAGCGGGGGCTCCAGAGACCCAGTACTTC
J gene: TRBJ2-3; V gene: TRBV6-1; clone size: many; D gene: NA; CDR3 protein: CASSPGHQSTDTQYF; CDR3 DNA: TGTGCCAGCAGCCCAGGACACCAGAGCACAGATACGCAGTATTTT
J gene: TRBJ2-5; V gene: TRBV28; clone size: NA; D gene: NA; CDR3 protein: CASSLPLAGVSETQYF; CDR3 DNA: TGTGCCAGCAGTTTACCCCTGGCAGGGGTAAGTGAGACCCAGTACTTC
J gene: TRBJ2-7; V gene: TRBV7-2; clone size: few; D gene: NA; CDR3 protein: CASAGSGPTYEQYF; CDR3 DNA: TGTGCCAGCGCGGGGAGTGGGCCCACCTACGAGCAGTACTTC
J gene: TRBJ2-1; V gene: TRBV6-1; clone size: many; D gene: TRBD2; CDR3 protein: CASRGLAGGSNNEQFF; CDR3 DNA: TGTGCCAGCAGAGGACTAGCGGGAGGTTCTAACAATGAGCAGTTCTTC
J gene: TRBJ1-6; V gene: TRBV20-1; clone size: few; D gene: NA; CDR3 protein: CSARDRRTGNSPLHF; CDR3 DNA: TGCAGTGCTAGGGACCGCCGGACGGGAAATTCACCCCTCCACTTT
J gene: TRBJ1-1; V gene: TRBV11-2; clone size: many; D gene: NA; CDR3 protein: CASSLDNPNTEAFF; CDR3 DNA: TGTGCCAGCAGCTTAGATAACCCGAACACTGAAGCTTTCTTT
J gene: TRBJ2-5; V gene: TRBV10-3; clone size: NA; D gene: NA; CDR3 protein: CAISESRAAQETQYF; CDR3 DNA: TGTGCCATCAGTGAGTCGAGGGCAGCACAAGAGACCCAGTACTTC